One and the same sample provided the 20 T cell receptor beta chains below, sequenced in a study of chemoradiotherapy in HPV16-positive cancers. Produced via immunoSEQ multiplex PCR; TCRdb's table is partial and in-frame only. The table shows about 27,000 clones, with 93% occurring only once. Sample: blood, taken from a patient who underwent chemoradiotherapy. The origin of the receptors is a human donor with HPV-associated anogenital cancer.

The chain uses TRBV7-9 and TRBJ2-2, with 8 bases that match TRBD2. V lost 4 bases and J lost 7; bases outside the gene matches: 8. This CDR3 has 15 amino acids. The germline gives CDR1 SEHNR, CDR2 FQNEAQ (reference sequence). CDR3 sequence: CASSSLQSGGGELFF. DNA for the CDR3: TGTGCCAGCAGCTCCCTCCAAAGCGGGGGCGGGGAGCTGTTTTTT. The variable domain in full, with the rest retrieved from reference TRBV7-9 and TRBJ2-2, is DTGVSQNPRHKITKRGQNVTFRCDPISEHNRLYWYRQTLGQGPEFLTYFQNEAQLEKSRLLSDRFSAERPKGSFSTLEIQRTEQGDSAMYLCASSSLQSGGGELFFGEGSRLTVL.

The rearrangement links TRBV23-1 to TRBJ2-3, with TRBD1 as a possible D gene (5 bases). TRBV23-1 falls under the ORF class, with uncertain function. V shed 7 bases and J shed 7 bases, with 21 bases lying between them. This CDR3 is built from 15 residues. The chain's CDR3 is CASTPDTYYDYTQYF. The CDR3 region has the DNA TGCGCCAGCACTCCGGACACCTACTACGATTATACGCAGTATTTT.

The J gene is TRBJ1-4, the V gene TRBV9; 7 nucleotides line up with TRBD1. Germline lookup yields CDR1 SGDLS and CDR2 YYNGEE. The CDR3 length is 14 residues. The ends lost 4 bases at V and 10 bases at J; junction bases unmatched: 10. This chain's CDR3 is CASSLTRQGGKLFF. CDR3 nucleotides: TGTGCCAGCAGCCTCACCCGACAGGGAGGAAAACTGTTTTTT.

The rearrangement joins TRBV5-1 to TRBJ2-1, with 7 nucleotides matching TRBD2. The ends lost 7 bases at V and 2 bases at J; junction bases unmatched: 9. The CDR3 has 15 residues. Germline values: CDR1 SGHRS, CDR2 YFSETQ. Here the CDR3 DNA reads TGCGCCAGCTCCCCGGGGGACTATACCTACAATGAGCAGTTCTTC. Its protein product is CASSPGDYTYNEQFF.

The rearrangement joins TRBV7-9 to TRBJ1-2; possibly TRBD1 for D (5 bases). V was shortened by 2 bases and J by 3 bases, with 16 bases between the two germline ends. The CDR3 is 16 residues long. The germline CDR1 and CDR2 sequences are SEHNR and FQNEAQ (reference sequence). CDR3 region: CASSLSSGRGDYGYTF. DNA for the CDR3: TGTGCCAGCAGCTTAAGTTCGGGACGAGGGGACTATGGCTACACCTTC. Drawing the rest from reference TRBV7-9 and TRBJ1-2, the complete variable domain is DTGVSQNPRHKITKRGQNVTFRCDPISEHNRLYWYRQTLGQGPEFLTYFQNEAQLEKSRLLSDRFSAERPKGSFSTLEIQRTEQGDSAMYLCASSLSSGRGDYGYTFGSGTRLTVV.

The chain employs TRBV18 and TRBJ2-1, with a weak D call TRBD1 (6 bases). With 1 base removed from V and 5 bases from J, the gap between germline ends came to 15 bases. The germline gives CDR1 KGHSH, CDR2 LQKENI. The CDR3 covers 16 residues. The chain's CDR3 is CASSPLATGSNNEQFF. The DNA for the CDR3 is TGTGCCAGCTCACCACTGGCGACAGGTTCCAACAATGAGCAGTTCTTC.

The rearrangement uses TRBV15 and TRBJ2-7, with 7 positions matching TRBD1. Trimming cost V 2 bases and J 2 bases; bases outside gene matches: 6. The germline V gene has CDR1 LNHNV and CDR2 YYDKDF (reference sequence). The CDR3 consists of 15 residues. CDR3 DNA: TGTGCCACCAGCAGATATAGGACAGGACCCTACGAGCAGTACTTC. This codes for CATSRYRTGPYEQYF. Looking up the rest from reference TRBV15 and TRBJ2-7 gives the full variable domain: DAMVIQNPRYQVTQFGKPVTLSCSQTLNHNVMYWYQQKSSQAPKLLFHYYDKDFNNEADTPDNFQSRRPNTSFCFLDIRSPGLGDTAMYLCATSRYRTGPYEQYFGPGTRLTVT.

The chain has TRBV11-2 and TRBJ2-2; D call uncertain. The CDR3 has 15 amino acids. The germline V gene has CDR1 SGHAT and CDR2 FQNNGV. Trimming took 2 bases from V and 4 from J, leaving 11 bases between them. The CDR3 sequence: CASSLTPVSTGELFF. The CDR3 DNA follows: TGTGCCAGCAGCTTAACCCCTGTCTCCACCGGGGAGCTGTTTTTT.

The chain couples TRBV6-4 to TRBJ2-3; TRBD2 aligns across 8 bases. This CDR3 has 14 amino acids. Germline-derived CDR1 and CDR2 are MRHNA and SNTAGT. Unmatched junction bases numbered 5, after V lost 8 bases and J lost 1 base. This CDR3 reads CASSEAGGTDTQYF. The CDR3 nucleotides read TGTGCCAGCTCAGAAGCGGGGGGCACAGATACGCAGTATTTT.

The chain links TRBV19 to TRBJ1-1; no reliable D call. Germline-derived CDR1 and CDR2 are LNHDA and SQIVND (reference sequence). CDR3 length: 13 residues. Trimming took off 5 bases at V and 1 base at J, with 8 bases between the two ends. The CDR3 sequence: CASSWNGNTEAFF. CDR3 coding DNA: TGTGCCAGTAGTTGGAATGGGAACACTGAAGCTTTCTTT. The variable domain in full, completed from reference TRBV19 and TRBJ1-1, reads DGGITQSPKYLFRKEGQNVTLSCEQNLNHDAMYWYRQDPGQGLRLIYYSQIVNDFQKGDIAEGYSVSREKKESFPLTVTSAQKNPTAFYLCASSWNGNTEAFFGQGTRLTVV.

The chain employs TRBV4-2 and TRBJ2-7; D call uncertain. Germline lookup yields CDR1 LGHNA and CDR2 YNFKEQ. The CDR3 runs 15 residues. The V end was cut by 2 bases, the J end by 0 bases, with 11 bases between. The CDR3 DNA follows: TGTGCCAGCAGCCAATACCATGAAAGCTCCTACGAGCAGTACTTC. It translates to CASSQYHESSYEQYF.

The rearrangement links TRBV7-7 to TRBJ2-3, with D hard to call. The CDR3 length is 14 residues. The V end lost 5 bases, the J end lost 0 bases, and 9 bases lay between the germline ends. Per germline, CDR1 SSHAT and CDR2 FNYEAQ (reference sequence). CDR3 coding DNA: TGTGCCAGCAGCGAAGATTCTAGCACAGATACGCAGTATTTT. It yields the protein CASSEDSSTDTQYF.

The chain's CDR3 is CASSSIGGPTEAFF. The CDR3 coding sequence is TGTGCCAGCAGCTCTATCGGGGGCCCCACTGAAGCTTTCTTT. The chain uses TRBV7-9 and TRBJ1-1; TRBD1 might be the D (6 bases). CDR3 size: 14 residues. The germline V and J ends were trimmed by 4 bases and 4 bases, with 13 bases remaining between them. Per germline, CDR1 SEHNR and CDR2 FQNEAQ (reference sequence).

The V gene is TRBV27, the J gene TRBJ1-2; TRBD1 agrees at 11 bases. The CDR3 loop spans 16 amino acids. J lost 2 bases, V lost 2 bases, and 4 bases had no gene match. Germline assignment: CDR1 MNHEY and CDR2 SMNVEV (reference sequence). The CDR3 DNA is TGTGCCAGCAGTTTAAAGGGGACAGGGGGGAACTATGGCTACACCTTC. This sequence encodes CASSLKGTGGNYGYTF.

CDR3 bases: TGTGCCAGCACCGAGGACAGGGGGAACTATGGCTACACCTTC. It yields the protein CASTEDRGNYGYTF. V usage is TRBV6-5 and J usage is TRBJ1-2, with 10 bases fitting TRBD1. The junction had 4 bases not matched to a gene; V was cut back by 7 bases and J by 2 bases. Germline V gives CDR1 MNHEY, CDR2 SVGAGI. The CDR3 is 14 amino acids.

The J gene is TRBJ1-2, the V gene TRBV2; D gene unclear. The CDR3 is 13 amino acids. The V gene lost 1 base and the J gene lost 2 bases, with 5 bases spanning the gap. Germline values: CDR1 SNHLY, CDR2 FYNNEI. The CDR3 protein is CASSEDENYGYTF. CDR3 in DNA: TGTGCCAGCAGTGAAGACGAGAACTATGGCTACACCTTC.

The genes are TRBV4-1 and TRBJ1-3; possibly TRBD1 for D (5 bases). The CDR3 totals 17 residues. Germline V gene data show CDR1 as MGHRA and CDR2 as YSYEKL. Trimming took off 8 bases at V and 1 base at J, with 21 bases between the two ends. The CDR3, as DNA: TGCGCCAGCCGCAGGGTCGGGGGGACCCTTTCTGGAAACACCATATATTTT. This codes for CASRRVGGTLSGNTIYF.

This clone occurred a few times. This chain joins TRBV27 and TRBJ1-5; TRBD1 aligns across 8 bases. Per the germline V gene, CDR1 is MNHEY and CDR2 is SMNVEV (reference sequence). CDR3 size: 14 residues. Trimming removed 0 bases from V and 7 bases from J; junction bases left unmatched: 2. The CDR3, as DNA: TGTGCCAGCAGTTTATCCCGACAGGGGCAGCCCCAGCATTTT. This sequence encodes CASSLSRQGQPQHF.

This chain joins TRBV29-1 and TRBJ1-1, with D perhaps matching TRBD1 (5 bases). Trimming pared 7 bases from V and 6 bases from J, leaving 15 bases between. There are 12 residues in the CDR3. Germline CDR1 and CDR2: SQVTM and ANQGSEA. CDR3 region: CSAEGDVSEAFF. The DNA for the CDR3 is TGCAGCGCCGAAGGGGATGTTTCTGAAGCTTTCTTT.

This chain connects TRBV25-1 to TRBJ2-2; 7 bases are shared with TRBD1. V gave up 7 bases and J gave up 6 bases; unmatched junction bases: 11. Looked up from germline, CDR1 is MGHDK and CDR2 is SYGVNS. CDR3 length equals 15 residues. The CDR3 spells CASMPTGYWAGELFF. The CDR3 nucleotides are TGTGCCAGCATGCCGACAGGGTATTGGGCCGGGGAGCTGTTTTTT.